The 25 T cell receptor beta chains below were found in one sample sequenced in a study of cytomegalovirus exposure and HLA in healthy donors. Only in-frame clones appear in the TCRdb table, and some are missing; sequencing was by immunoSEQ multiplex PCR. The sample carries 120,000 to 150,000 clones, approximately 91% recorded once. Sequences were obtained from PBMCs. The receptors were gathered from a man between 18 and 35 years old in good health and CMV-seronegative.

This chain connects TRBV6-6 to TRBJ2-3; 8 bases line up with TRBD1. Losses at the gene ends were 8 bases for V and 3 bases for J; bases not matched to a gene: 13. The CDR3 totals 16 residues. Germline-derived CDR1 and CDR2 are MNHNY and SVGAGI (reference sequence). CDR3 bases: TGTGCCAGCGATAACACCGGGACAGGTGCAACAGATACGCAGTATTTT. Amino acids: CASDNTGTGATDTQYF.

This clone showed up just once. The V and J genes are TRBV27 and TRBJ1-1; TRBD1 is a possible D gene (6 bases). V lost 5 bases and J lost 5, with 18 bases in between. Germline values: CDR1 MNHEY, CDR2 SMNVEV (reference sequence). This CDR3 is 15 amino acids long. CDR3 sequence: CASSQPGQLGTEAFF. The CDR3 DNA reads TGTGCCAGCAGTCAGCCGGGACAATTAGGGACTGAAGCTTTCTTT.

The chain carries TRBV23-1 and TRBJ2-7; D gene uncertain. TRBV23-1 is classed as an ORF, of uncertain function. V gave up 4 bases and J gave up 3 bases, with 13 bases separating them. CDR3 length: 14 amino acids. The CDR3 region is CASSLIPRYYEQYV. The CDR3 region has the DNA TGCGCCAGCAGTCTAATTCCCAGATACTACGAGCAGTACGTC.

This chain links TRBV20-1 with TRBJ1-1; no firm D call. Per the germline V gene, CDR1 is DFQATT and CDR2 is SNEGSKA (reference sequence). The V gene lost 6 bases and the J gene lost 6 bases, with 11 bases spanning the gap. The CDR3 spans 11 residues. The CDR3 loop reads CSAVRVPEAFF. CDR3 nucleotide sequence: TGCAGTGCGGTACGAGTCCCTGAAGCTTTCTTT.

CDR3 nucleotide sequence: TGCAGCGTTGAAGTAGGTCCCCTCTGTGGACACCGACCCTACGAGCAGTACGTC. It codes for CSVEVGPLCGHRPYEQYV. V gene TRBV29-1 combines with J gene TRBJ2-7, with a tentative D call TRBD1 (5 bases). This CDR3 has 18 amino acids. V gave up 1 base and J gave up 2 bases, with 24 bases separating them. Germline assignment: CDR1 SQVTM and CDR2 ANQGSEA.

The V call is TRBV19, the J call TRBJ2-5; 13 bases agree with TRBD2. The CDR3 runs 15 residues. V was clipped by 7 bases and J by 5 bases; unmatched bases: 7. CDR1 LNHDA and CDR2 SQIVND come from the germline V gene (reference sequence). CDR3 loop: CASTRTSGGLETQYF. The CDR3, as DNA: TGTGCCAGTACCCGGACTAGCGGGGGATTGGAGACCCAGTACTTC.

The chain uses TRBV5-6 and TRBJ2-3; 11 nucleotides align to TRBD2. CDR3 length: 15 amino acids. The trim removed 2 bases at V and 5 bases at J, leaving 4 bases unmatched. Germline CDR1 reads SGHDT; CDR2 reads YYEEEE. The CDR3 region is CASSFLAGGRDTQYF. The CDR3 nucleotides read TGTGCCAGCAGCTTCCTAGCGGGGGGCAGAGATACGCAGTATTTT.

The chain combines TRBV5-4 with TRBJ2-1, with 7 bases aligning to TRBD1. Trimming at V came to 5 bases and at J to 5 bases, leaving 4 bases not matched to a gene. In germline, CDR1 is SGHNT, CDR2 YYREEE (reference sequence). The CDR3 totals 13 residues. The CDR3 region has the DNA TGTGCCAGCAGGGGGACAGAGAACAATGAGCAGTTCTTC. Its protein is CASRGTENNEQFF. Looking up the rest from reference TRBV5-4 and TRBJ2-1 gives the full variable domain: ETGVTQSPTHLIKTRGQQVTLRCSSQSGHNTVSWYQQALGQGPQFIFQYYREEENGRGNFPPRFSGLQFPNYSSELNVNALELDDSALYLCASRGTENNEQFFGPGTRLTVL.

This clone has at least ten counts. The rearrangement joins TRBV6-6 to TRBJ1-2, with unresolved D. Trimming shortened V by 5 bases and J by 7 bases, and 8 bases separated the two germline ends. The CDR3 covers 11 residues. In germline, CDR1 is MNHNY, CDR2 SVGAGI (reference sequence). CDR3 DNA sequence: TGTGCCAGCAGTCGACAAAGTGGCTACACCTTC. Protein product: CASSRQSGYTF.

The chain employs TRBV29-1 and TRBJ1-3, with D maybe TRBD1 (6 bases). The V and J ends lost 5 bases and 2 bases respectively, with 10 bases between them. Germline CDR1 reads SQVTM; CDR2 reads ANQGSEA. This CDR3 has 13 residues. The CDR3 nucleotides are TGCAGCGTTAAACAGGGAGCTGGAAACACCATATATTTT. It translates to CSVKQGAGNTIYF. Full variable domain (rest looked up from reference TRBV29-1 and TRBJ1-3): SAVISQKPSRDICQRGTSLTIQCQVDSQVTMMFWYRQQPGQSLTLIATANQGSEATYESGFVIDKFPISRPNLTFSTLTVSNMSPEDSSIYLCSVKQGAGNTIYFGEGSWLTVV.

The genes are TRBV30 and TRBJ1-2; the D is unclear. Looked up from germline, CDR1 is GTSNPN and CDR2 is SVGIG (reference sequence). V dropped 4 bases and J dropped 5 bases, with 8 bases sitting between them. This CDR3 is built from 11 residues. The chain's CDR3 is CAWMRGYGYTF. The CDR3 nucleotides read TGTGCCTGGATGCGGGGATATGGCTACACCTTC.

This rearrangement joins TRBV25-1 to TRBJ1-5; 7 bases align to TRBD1. Germline values: CDR1 MGHDK, CDR2 SYGVNS. Unmatched junction bases numbered 8, after V lost 6 bases and J lost 6 bases. The CDR3 consists of 14 residues. CDR3 sequence reads: CASSGTGVGQPQHF. As DNA, the CDR3 is TGTGCCAGCAGCGGCACAGGGGTAGGTCAGCCCCAGCATTTT.

V is TRBV11-2 and J is TRBJ2-5, with D possibly being TRBD2 (6 bases). The V gene lost 1 base and the J gene lost 4 bases, with 13 bases spanning the gap. Per the germline V gene, CDR1 is SGHAT and CDR2 is FQNNGV. This CDR3 region has 15 residues. CDR3 sequence: CASSLGTGLAETQYF. The CDR3 DNA follows: TGTGCCAGCAGCTTAGGTACGGGACTGGCAGAGACCCAGTACTTC.

V usage is TRBV14 and J usage is TRBJ2-3; tentatively, D is TRBD1 (6 bases). The CDR3 consists of 14 residues. In germline, CDR1 is SGHDN, CDR2 FVKESK. Deletions cut 1 base from V and 10 bases from J, with 15 bases between. The CDR3 sequence is CASSQAGAGISQYF. For the CDR3, the DNA is TGTGCCAGCAGCCAAGCAGGGGCCGGGATATCGCAGTATTTT.

The rearrangement uses TRBV5-5 and TRBJ1-2, with 8 bases lining up with TRBD1. The CDR3 spans 16 residues. The V gene's germline CDR1 is SGHKS and CDR2 YYEKEE (reference sequence). The trim removed 4 bases at V and 4 bases at J, leaving 12 bases unmatched. The CDR3 DNA reads as TGTGCCAGCAGCCTCGGACAGGGCGGCTTGGGCTATGGCTACACCTTC. Its protein product is CASSLGQGGLGYGYTF.

The count of this clone is one. The genes are TRBV9 and TRBJ1-2; 10 bases line up with TRBD1. The CDR3 has 18 residues. From germline, CDR1 is SGDLS and CDR2 YYNGEE. V lost 3 bases and J lost 2; bases outside the gene matches: 13. For the CDR3, the DNA is TGTGCCAGCAGCGCGATCGGACAGGGGGAACCACCAAACTATGGCTACACCTTC. Its translation: CASSAIGQGEPPNYGYTF.

The chain combines TRBV4-2 with TRBJ2-7; 7 nucleotides line up with TRBD2. CDR1 and CDR2 from the germline V gene are LGHNA and YNFKEQ. The CDR3 spans 16 residues. V lost 2 bases and J lost 0; bases outside the gene matches: 7. The CDR3 DNA sequence: TGTGCCAGCAGCCAACAAATCGGGAGGAGCTCCTACGAGCAGTACTTC. It is translated as CASSQQIGRSSYEQYF.

This chain connects TRBV9 to TRBJ1-4; TRBD1 is a possible D gene (5 bases). The V end lost 0 bases, the J end lost 8 bases, and 14 bases lay between the germline ends. CDR1 is SGDLS and CDR2 is YYNGEE in the germline V gene. The CDR3 has 15 residues. Here the CDR3 reads CASSVDPGLGEKLFF. The DNA for the CDR3 is TGTGCCAGCAGCGTAGACCCAGGGCTCGGAGAAAAACTGTTTTTT.

The gene calls are TRBV19 and TRBJ2-2; the match to TRBD1 covers 7 bases. The V gene's germline CDR1 is LNHDA and CDR2 SQIVND (reference sequence). The V segment lost 4 bases and the J segment 6 bases; nucleotides outside the gene matches: 8. CDR3 length equals 15 residues. In DNA, the CDR3 is TGTGCCAGTAGTAATCCGGGACAGCTGGCCGGGGAGCTGTTTTTT. Its protein product is CASSNPGQLAGELFF.

The chain links TRBV10-3 to TRBJ2-7, with a possible D match to TRBD1 (6 bases). CDR3 size: 15 residues. Germline-derived CDR1 and CDR2 are ENHRY and SYGVKD. V lost 5 bases to trimming and J lost 2 bases, with 16 bases between them. The chain's CDR3 is CAISTTGIGTYEQYF. CDR3 nucleotides: TGTGCCATCAGTACGACAGGAATAGGTACCTACGAGCAGTACTTC.

V usage is TRBV7-9 and J usage is TRBJ1-5, with D tentatively TRBD1 (5 bases). CDR1 is SEHNR and CDR2 is FQNEAQ in the germline V gene (reference sequence). V dropped 3 bases and J dropped 4 bases, with 13 bases sitting between them. The CDR3 has 15 amino acids. The DNA of the CDR3 is TGTGCCAGCAGCTTGGGGCGACGCGAGAATCAGCCCCAGCATTTT. It specifies CASSLGRRENQPQHF.

The genes are TRBV11-3 and TRBJ2-3; the D is unclear. Germline loops: CDR1 SGHNT, CDR2 YENEEA. V was shortened by 4 bases and J by 1 base, with 6 bases between the two germline ends. The CDR3 consists of 13 residues. The CDR3: CASSSTGTDTQYF. The CDR3 coding sequence is TGTGCCAGCAGCTCTACAGGCACAGATACGCAGTATTTT.

This clone occurred a few times. This rearrangement joins TRBV5-1 to TRBJ2-7; D remains unclear. CDR3 length equals 14 residues. CDR1 is SGHRS, CDR2 YFSETQ, per germline. V lost 3 bases and J lost 2, with 12 bases in between. The CDR3 reads CASSSEPGPYEQYF. The CDR3 DNA sequence: TGCGCCAGCAGCTCGGAACCAGGCCCCTACGAGCAGTACTTC.

The CDR3 protein is CASSLKQIFYGYTF. The CDR3 region has the DNA TGTGCCAGCAGCTTAAAACAGATCTTCTATGGCTACACCTTC. V is TRBV5-6 and J is TRBJ1-2; D is ambiguous. The CDR3 is 14 residues long. Trimming left V 2 bases short and J 4 bases short, with 12 bases between. CDR1 and CDR2 (germline): SGHDT, YYEEEE.

The chain is built from TRBV2 and TRBJ2-1, with no clear D. Germline CDR1 is SNHLY and CDR2 is FYNNEI. The CDR3 runs 15 residues. The V and J ends lost 1 base and 0 bases respectively, with 7 bases between them. As DNA, the CDR3 is TGTGCCAGCAGTGAAGGGAGACGCTCCTACAATGAGCAGTTCTTC. Its translation is CASSEGRRSYNEQFF.